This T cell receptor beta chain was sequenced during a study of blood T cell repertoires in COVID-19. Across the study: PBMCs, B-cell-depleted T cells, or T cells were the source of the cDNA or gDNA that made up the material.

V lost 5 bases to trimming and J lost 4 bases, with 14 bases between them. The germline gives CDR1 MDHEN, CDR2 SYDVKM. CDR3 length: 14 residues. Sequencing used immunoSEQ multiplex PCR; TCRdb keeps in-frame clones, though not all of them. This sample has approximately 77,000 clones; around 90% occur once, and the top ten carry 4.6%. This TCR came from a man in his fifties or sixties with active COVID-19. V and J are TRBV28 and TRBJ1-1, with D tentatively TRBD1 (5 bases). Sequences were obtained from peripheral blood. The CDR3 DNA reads TGTGCCAGCAGTGGGGGGACGGTTCCCACTGAAGCTTTCTTT. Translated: CASSGGTVPTEAFF.